The 5 T cell receptor beta chains reported below all come from one sample, sequenced in a study of T-cell memory formation after mild COVID-19. In TCRdb, the 5' RACE reads were re-called with MiXCR into one record per CDR3 protein. In the table there are 250,000 to 350,000 distinct CDR3 sequences, roughly 19% of which are singletons. Material for sequencing was PBMCs or a T cell subset sorted from them (not recorded which). These receptors all come from a man in his late teens or twenties who had mild COVID-19 (a few samples of this study predate the infection). Cell type and time point are not known.

This sequence joins TRBV4-3 and TRBJ2-5; a possible D gene is TRBD2 (5 bases). V was trimmed by 2 bases and J by 4 bases, leaving 20 bases between them. The CDR3 length is 17 residues. Germline loops: CDR1 LGHNA, CDR2 YSLEER. The CDR3 region has the DNA TGCGCCAGCAGCCAAAAGCCGACGGGATCCTATCTAGAGACCCAGTACTTC. Translated: CASSQKPTGSYLETQYF.

This clonotype was counted a few times. V usage is TRBV6-5 and J usage is TRBJ2-1, with a tentative D call TRBD2 (5 bases). Trimming shortened V by 5 bases and J by 2 bases, and 16 bases separated the two germline ends. Germline V gives CDR1 MNHEY, CDR2 SVGAGI. The CDR3 contains 16 residues. The CDR3, as DNA: TGTGCCAGCAGTCCCATCCATAAGCGGACCTACAATGAGCAGTTCTTC. Its protein product is CASSPIHKRTYNEQFF.

The chain uses TRBV6-1 and TRBJ2-5; D is unclear. Trimming left V 6 bases short and J 1 base short, with 15 bases between. Germline V gene lookup returns CDR1 MNHNS and CDR2 SASEGT. There are 15 residues in the CDR3. CDR3 loop: CASRVQTLIQETQYF. The DNA of the CDR3 is TGTGCCAGCAGAGTACAAACGCTGATCCAAGAGACCCAGTACTTC.

V usage is TRBV3-1 and J usage is TRBJ2-7; D gene uncertain. The germline gives CDR1 LGHDT, CDR2 YNNKEL (reference sequence). The CDR3 contains 13 residues. The germline V and J ends were trimmed by 4 bases and 2 bases, with 9 bases remaining between them. CDR3 in DNA: TGTGCCAGCAGCCGACTGGGCCCCTACGAGCAGTACTTC. Translated, it gives CASSRLGPYEQYF.

The table lists this clonotype with a few counts. V is TRBV7-2 and J is TRBJ2-5, with D hard to call. In germline, CDR1 is SGHTA, CDR2 FQGNSA. This CDR3 has 14 amino acids. With 5 bases removed from V and 1 base from J, the gap between germline ends came to 11 bases. The CDR3: CASSTNFGQETQYF. CDR3 coding DNA: TGTGCCAGCAGCACTAACTTCGGCCAAGAGACCCAGTACTTC.